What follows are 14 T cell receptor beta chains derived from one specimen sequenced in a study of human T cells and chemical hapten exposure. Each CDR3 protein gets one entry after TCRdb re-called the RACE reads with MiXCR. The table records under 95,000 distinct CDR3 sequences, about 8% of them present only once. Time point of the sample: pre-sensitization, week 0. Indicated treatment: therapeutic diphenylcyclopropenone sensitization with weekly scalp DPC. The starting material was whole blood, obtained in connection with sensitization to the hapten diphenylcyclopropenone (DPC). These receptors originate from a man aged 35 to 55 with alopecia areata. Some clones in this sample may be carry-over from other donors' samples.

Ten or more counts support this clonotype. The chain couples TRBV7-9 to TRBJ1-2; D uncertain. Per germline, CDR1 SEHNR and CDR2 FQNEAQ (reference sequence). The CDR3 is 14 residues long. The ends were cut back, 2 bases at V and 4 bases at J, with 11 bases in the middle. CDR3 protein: CASSLRTETYGYTF. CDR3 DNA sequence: TGTGCCAGCAGCTTACGAACAGAGACCTATGGCTACACCTTC.

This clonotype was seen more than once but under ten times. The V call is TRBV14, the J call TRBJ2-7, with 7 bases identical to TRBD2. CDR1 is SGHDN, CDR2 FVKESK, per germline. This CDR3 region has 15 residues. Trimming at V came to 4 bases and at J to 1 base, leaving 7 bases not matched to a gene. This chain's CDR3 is CASSRGGRGSYEQYF. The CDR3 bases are TGTGCCAGCAGCCGAGGCGGGAGAGGGTCCTACGAGCAGTACTTC.

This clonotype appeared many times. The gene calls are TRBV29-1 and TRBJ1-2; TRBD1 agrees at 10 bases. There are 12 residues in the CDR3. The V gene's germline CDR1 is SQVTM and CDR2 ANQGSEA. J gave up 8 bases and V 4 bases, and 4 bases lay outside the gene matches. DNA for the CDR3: TGCAGCGTTGGGGACAGGGGATGGGGCTACACCTTC. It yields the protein CSVGDRGWGYTF. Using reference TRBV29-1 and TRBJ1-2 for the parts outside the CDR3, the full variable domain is SAVISQKPSRDICQRGTSLTIQCQVDSQVTMMFWYRQQPGQSLTLIATANQGSEATYESGFVIDKFPISRPNLTFSTLTVSNMSPEDSSIYLCSVGDRGWGYTFGSGTRLTVV.

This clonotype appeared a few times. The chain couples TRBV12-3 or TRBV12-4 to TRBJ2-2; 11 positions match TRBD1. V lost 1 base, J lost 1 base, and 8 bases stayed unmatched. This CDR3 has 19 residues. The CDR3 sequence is CASSLEGTGGGLNTGELFF. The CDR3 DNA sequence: TGTGCCAGCAGTTTAGAGGGGACAGGGGGGGGTTTGAACACCGGGGAGCTGTTTTTT.

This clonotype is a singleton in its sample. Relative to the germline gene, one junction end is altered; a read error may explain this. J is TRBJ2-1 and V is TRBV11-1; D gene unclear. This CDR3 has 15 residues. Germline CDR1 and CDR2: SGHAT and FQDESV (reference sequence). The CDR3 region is CSSSFSGRTYNEQFF. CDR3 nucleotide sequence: TGTTCCAGCAGCTTCTCGGGTAGAACTTACAATGAGCAGTTCTTC.

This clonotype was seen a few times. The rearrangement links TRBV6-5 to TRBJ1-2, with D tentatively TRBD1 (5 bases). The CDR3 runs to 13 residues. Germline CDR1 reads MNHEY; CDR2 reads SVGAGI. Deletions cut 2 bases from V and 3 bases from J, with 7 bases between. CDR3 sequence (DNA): TGTGCCAGCAGTTACGGAGGGGACTATGGCTACACCTTC. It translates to CASSYGGDYGYTF.

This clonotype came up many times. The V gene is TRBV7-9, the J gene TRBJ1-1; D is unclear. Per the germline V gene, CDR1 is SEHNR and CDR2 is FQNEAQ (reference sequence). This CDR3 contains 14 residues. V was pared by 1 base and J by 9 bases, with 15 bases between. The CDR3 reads CASSLELGGQKAFF. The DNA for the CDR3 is TGTGCCAGCAGCTTAGAGTTGGGTGGCCAGAAAGCTTTCTTT. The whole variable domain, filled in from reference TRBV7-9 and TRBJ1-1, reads DTGVSQNPRHKITKRGQNVTFRCDPISEHNRLYWYRQTLGQGPEFLTYFQNEAQLEKSRLLSDRFSAERPKGSFSTLEIQRTEQGDSAMYLCASSLELGGQKAFFGQGTRLTVV.

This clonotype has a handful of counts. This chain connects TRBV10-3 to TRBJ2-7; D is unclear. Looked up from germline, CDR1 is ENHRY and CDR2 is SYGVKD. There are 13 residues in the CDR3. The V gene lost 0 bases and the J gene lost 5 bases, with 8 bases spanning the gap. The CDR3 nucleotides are TGTGCCATCAGTGAGTCCGGAAGAGACGAGCAGTACTTC. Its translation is CAISESGRDEQYF.

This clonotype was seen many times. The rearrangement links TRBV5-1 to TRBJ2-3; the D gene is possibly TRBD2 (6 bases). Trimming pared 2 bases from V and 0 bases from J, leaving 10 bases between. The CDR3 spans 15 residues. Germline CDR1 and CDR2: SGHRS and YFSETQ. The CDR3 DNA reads TGCGCCAGCAGCTTCGGCGGGACCAGCACAGATACGCAGTATTTT. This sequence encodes CASSFGGTSTDTQYF.

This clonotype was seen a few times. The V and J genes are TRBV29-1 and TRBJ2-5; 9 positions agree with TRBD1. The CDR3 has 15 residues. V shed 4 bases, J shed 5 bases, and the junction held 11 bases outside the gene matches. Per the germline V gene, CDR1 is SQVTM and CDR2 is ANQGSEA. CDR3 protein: CSVGPRGQGEETQYF. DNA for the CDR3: TGCAGCGTTGGACCACGGGGACAGGGAGAGGAGACCCAGTACTTC. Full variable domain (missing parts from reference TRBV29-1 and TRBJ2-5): SAVISQKPSRDICQRGTSLTIQCQVDSQVTMMFWYRQQPGQSLTLIATANQGSEATYESGFVIDKFPISRPNLTFSTLTVSNMSPEDSSIYLCSVGPRGQGEETQYFGPGTRLLVL.

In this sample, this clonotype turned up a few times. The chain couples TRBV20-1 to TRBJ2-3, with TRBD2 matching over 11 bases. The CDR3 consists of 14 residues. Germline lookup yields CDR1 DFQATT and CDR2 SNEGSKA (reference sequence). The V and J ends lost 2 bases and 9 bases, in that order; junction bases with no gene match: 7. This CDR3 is CSARLSGGAGTQYF. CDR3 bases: TGCAGTGCTAGACTTAGCGGGGGGGCGGGAACGCAGTATTTT.

The CDR3 DNA reads as TGTGCCAGCAGTTTAAGACTTGTCAGGAGGATGTACTTC. Its protein product is CASSLRLVRRMYF. The chain is built from TRBV12-3 or TRBV12-4 and TRBJ2-4, with TRBD2 as a possible D gene (5 bases). The V and J ends lost 2 bases and 15 bases respectively, with 17 bases between them. The CDR3 is 13 residues long.

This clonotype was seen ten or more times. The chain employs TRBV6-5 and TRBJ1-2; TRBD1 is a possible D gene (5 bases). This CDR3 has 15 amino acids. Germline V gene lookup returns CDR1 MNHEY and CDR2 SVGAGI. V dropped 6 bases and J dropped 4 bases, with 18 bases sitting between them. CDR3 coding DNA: TGTGCCAGCAGCCCGAGCGGGCATACAGGCTATGGCTACACCTTC. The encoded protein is CASSPSGHTGYGYTF.

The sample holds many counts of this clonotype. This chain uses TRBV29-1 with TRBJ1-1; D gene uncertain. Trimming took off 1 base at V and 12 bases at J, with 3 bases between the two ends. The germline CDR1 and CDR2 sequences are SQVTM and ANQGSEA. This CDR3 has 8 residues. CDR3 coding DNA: TGCAGCGTTGAAGTGTCTTTCTTT. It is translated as CSVEVSFF. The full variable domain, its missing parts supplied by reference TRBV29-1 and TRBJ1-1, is SAVISQKPSRDICQRGTSLTIQCQVDSQVTMMFWYRQQPGQSLTLIATANQGSEATYESGFVIDKFPISRPNLTFSTLTVSNMSPEDSSIYLCSVEVSFFGQGTRLTVV.